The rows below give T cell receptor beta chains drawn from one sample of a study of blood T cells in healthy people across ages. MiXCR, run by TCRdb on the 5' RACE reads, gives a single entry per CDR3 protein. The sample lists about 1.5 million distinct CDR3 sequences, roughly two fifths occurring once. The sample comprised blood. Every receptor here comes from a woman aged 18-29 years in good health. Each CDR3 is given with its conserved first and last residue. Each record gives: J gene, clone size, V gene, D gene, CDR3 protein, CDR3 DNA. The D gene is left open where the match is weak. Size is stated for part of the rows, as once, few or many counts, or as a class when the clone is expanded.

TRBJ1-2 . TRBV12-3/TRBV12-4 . CASSFRASNYGYTF TGTGCCAGCAGTTTCAGGGCATCTAACTATGGCTACACCTTC
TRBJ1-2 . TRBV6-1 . CASFDRTYGYTF TGTGCCAGCTTCGACAGGACCTATGGCTACACCTTC
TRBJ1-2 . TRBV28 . CASRPDSTETVLDYGYTF TGTGCCAGCAGACCGGACTCCACGGAGACAGTCCTTGACTATGGCTACACCTTC
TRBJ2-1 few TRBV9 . CASSVEGGPSNEQFF TGTGCCAGCAGCGTAGAAGGGGGGCCGTCCAATGAGCAGTTCTTC
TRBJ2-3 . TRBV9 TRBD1 CASSVETGYDLLRDTQYF TGTGCCAGCAGCGTAGAGACAGGGTATGATTTATTGAGAGATACGCAGTATTTT
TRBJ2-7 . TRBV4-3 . CASSQVVGGNEQYF TGCGCCAGCAGCCAAGTTGTGGGAGGTAACGAGCAGTACTTC
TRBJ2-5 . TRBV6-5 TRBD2 CASSYRGGSGETQYF TGTGCCAGCAGTTACCGCGGGGGATCTGGAGAGACCCAGTACTTC
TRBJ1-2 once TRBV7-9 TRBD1 CASSSGTVLGYTF TGTGCCAGCAGCTCCGGGACAGTTCTTGGCTACACCTTC
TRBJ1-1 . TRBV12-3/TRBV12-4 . CASSFSAGEAFF TGTGCCAGCAGTTTTTCGGCTGGTGAAGCTTTCTTT
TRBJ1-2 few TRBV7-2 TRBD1 CASSFRQGINGYTF TGTGCCAGCAGCTTCCGACAGGGGATTAATGGCTACACCTTC
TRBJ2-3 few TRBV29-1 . CSVDSITSTDTQYF TGCAGCGTTGATTCCATCACTAGCACAGATACGCAGTATTTT
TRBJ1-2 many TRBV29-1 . CSVEKQAWNGYTF TGCAGCGTTGAAAAGCAGGCTTGGAATGGCTACACCTTC
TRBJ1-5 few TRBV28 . CASSWGRVSNQPQHF TGTGCCAGCAGTTGGGGCAGGGTAAGCAATCAGCCCCAGCATTTT
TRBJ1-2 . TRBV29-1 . CSVDPVGYGYTF TGCAGCGTTGACCCGGTAGGCTATGGCTACACCTTC
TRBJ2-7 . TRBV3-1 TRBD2 CASSQWRESNEQYF TGTGCCAGCAGCCAATGGCGGGAGAGCAATGAGCAGTACTTC
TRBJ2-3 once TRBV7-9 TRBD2 CVSRQRTSGTDTQYF TGTGTCAGCAGACAACGGACTAGCGGGACAGATACGCAGTATTTT
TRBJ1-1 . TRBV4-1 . CASSRPPKGAEAFF TGCGCCAGCAGCAGGCCCCCTAAGGGGGCTGAAGCTTTCTTT
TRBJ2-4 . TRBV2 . CASRAGTGAKNIQYF TGTGCCAGCAGGGCCGGGACCGGAGCCAAAAACATTCAGTACTTC
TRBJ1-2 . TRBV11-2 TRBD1 CASSFDRGGDGYTF TGTGCCAGCAGCTTTGACAGGGGAGGAGATGGCTACACCTTC
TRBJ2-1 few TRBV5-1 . CASSPRTRPGNEQFF TGCGCCAGCAGCCCCCGGACACGCCCGGGCAATGAGCAGTTCTTC
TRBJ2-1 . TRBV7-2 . CASSFEGGQNYEQFF TGTGCCAGCAGCTTTGAGGGGGGGCAGAACTACGAGCAGTTCTTC
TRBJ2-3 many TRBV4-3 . CASSQGPNTDTQYF TGCGCCAGCAGCCAAGGTCCTAACACAGATACGCAGTATTTT
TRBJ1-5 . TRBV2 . CASEGSRVNQPQHF TGTGCCTCCGAGGGGAGCAGGGTGAATCAGCCCCAGCATTTT
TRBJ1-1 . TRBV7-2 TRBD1 CASSLGQNMNTEAFF TGTGCCAGCAGCTTGGGACAGAATATGAACACTGAAGCTTTCTTT
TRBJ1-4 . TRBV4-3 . CASSQAHRTDEKLFF TGCGCCAGCAGCCAGGCACACAGGACGGATGAAAAACTGTTTTTT
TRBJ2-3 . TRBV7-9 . CANSLNVDTQYF TGTGCCAACAGCTTAAATGTAGATACGCAGTATTTT
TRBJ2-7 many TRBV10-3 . CAISAGSLYEQYF TGTGCCATCAGTGCGGGCAGTCTATACGAGCAGTACTTC
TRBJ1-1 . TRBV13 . CASSSATEWDTEAFF TGTGCCAGCAGCTCGGCTACAGAATGGGACACTGAAGCTTTCTTT
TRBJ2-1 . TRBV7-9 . CASSWSGGTEQFF TGTGCCAGCAGCTGGTCTGGCGGGACTGAGCAGTTCTTC
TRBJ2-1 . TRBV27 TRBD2 CASTAGVDEQFF TGTGCCAGCACCGCGGGGGTCGATGAGCAGTTCTTC